Presented here are 16 T cell receptor beta chains from one specimen sequenced in a study of T cell responses to AZD1222 COVID-19 vaccine. The table came from immunoSEQ multiplex PCR; TCRdb's copy has only in-frame clones and leaves some out. The repertoire holds 130,000 to 150,000 clones, with around 88% as singletons. Material: peripheral blood, obtained on day 0 of AZD1222 vaccination. All receptors come from an adult in good health.

This clone appeared once. The gene calls are TRBV28 and TRBJ2-6, with 7 bases lining up with TRBD1. The CDR3 has 17 residues. Germline loops: CDR1 MDHEN, CDR2 SYDVKM. The trim removed 8 bases at V and 4 bases at J, leaving 14 bases unmatched. The CDR3 region has the DNA TGTGCCAGCGGCCAGTTCGACAGGGTGCCCGGGGCCAACGTCCTGACTTTC. This translates into CASGQFDRVPGANVLTF.

The V and J genes are TRBV1 and TRBJ1-5. TRBV1 is tagged as a pseudogene. The CDR3 sequence is 16 residues long. In nucleotides, the CDR3 is TGCACCAGCAGCCAAGAACGGAGGGTGTTCAATCAGCCCCAGCATTTT. Encoded protein: CTSSQERRVFNQPQHF.

V gene TRBV28 combines with J gene TRBJ1-3; possible D gene TRBD1, 5 bases. CDR3 length: 15 amino acids. Trimming left V 5 bases short and J 9 bases short, with 20 bases between. Per germline, CDR1 MDHEN and CDR2 SYDVKM. CDR3 DNA sequence: TGTGCCAGCAGTGCCGGGGGGGTACGGAAGGGCACCATATATTTT. This codes for CASSAGGVRKGTIYF.

The rearrangement joins TRBV6-2 or TRBV6-3 to TRBJ2-3; TRBD2 agrees at 10 bases. The germline CDR1 and CDR2 sequences are MNHEY and SVGEGT. J lost 2 bases, V lost 0 bases, and 8 bases had no gene match. The CDR3 is 18 amino acids. The CDR3: CASSYSITGLADTDTQYF. CDR3 in DNA: TGTGCCAGCAGTTACTCGATAACAGGACTAGCGGACACAGATACGCAGTATTTT.

This chain links TRBV28 with TRBJ2-3, with 9 bases fitting TRBD1. CDR1 and CDR2 (germline): MDHEN, SYDVKM. The J segment lost 0 bases and the V segment lost 11 bases, leaving 9 bases of the junction unmatched. The CDR3 consists of 15 residues. This CDR3 is CAVPRDRASTDTQYF. In nucleotides, the CDR3 is TGTGCCGTCCCCCGGGACAGGGCCAGCACAGATACGCAGTATTTT.

The J gene is TRBJ2-7, the V gene TRBV3-1 (or the pseudogene TRBV3-2), with D unclear. Germline-derived CDR1 and CDR2 are LGHDT and YNNKEL (reference sequence). This CDR3 is 12 amino acids long. V was shortened by 1 base and J by 6 bases, with 7 bases between the two germline ends. The CDR3 coding sequence is TGTGCCAGCAGCCAAGTACGGAGCGAGCAGTACTTC. Translated: CASSQVRSEQYF.

The V gene is TRBV5-1, the J gene TRBJ2-2; D gene uncertain. Germline V gene sequence: CDR1 SGHRS, CDR2 YFSETQ. The V and J ends lost 4 bases and 0 bases respectively, with 4 bases between them. This CDR3 is 13 amino acids long. Written as DNA, the CDR3 is TGCGCCAGCAGCGGGTCGAACACCGGGGAGCTGTTTTTT. Its protein product is CASSGSNTGELFF. Complete variable domain (other parts from reference TRBV5-1 and TRBJ2-2): KAGVTQTPRYLIKTRGQQVTLSCSPISGHRSVSWYQQTPGQGLQFLFEYFSETQRNKGNFPGRFSGRQFSNSRSEMNVSTLELGDSALYLCASSGSNTGELFFGEGSRLTVL.

V usage is TRBV9 and J usage is TRBJ1-2; D not resolved. The germline V gene encodes CDR1 SGDLS and CDR2 YYNGEE. The CDR3 has 15 amino acids. Trimming took 0 bases from V and 6 from J, leaving 15 bases between them. CDR3 coding DNA: TGTGCCAGCAGCGTAGCTGGGCGGTCTGTCGATGGCTACACCTTC. Translated, it gives CASSVAGRSVDGYTF.

The chain uses TRBV7-8 and TRBJ2-5; D may be TRBD1 or TRBD2 (6 bases each). CDR3 length: 16 amino acids. Trimming cost V 5 bases and J 3 bases, with 19 bases left between them. CDR1 SGHVS and CDR2 FQNEAQ come from the germline V gene. CDR3 amino acids: CASSLRRGALEETQYF. Written as DNA, the CDR3 is TGTGCCAGCAGCCTCAGGAGGGGGGCCCTCGAAGAGACCCAGTACTTC. Filled out from reference TRBV7-8 and TRBJ2-5, the complete variable domain reads GAGVSQSPRYKVAKRGQDVALRCDPISGHVSLFWYQQALGQGPEFLTYFQNEAQLDKSGLPSDRFFAERPEGSVSTLKIQRTQQEDSAVYLCASSLRRGALEETQYFGPGTRLLVL.

The V and J genes are TRBV7-2 and TRBJ1-1; D uncertain. Germline values: CDR1 SGHTA, CDR2 FQGNSA. The CDR3 length is 13 residues. Trimming removed 5 bases from V and 6 bases from J, with 13 bases in between. DNA of the CDR3: TGTGCCAGCAGCCGCGGGGTGACTTCTGAAGCTTTCTTT. It translates to CASSRGVTSEAFF.

This chain connects TRBV12-3 or TRBV12-4 to TRBJ1-2; TRBD1 matches 7 bases. The CDR3 sequence is 13 residues long. J lost 7 bases, V lost 8 bases, and 10 bases had no gene match. Here the CDR3 reads CASRRTGTLGYTF. The CDR3 nucleotides read TGTGCCAGCCGACGGACAGGAACCCTTGGCTACACCTTC.

This chain joins TRBV6-5 and TRBJ2-7; D is unclear. The CDR3 covers 13 residues. Trimming left V 2 bases short and J 3 bases short, with 8 bases between. Germline assignment: CDR1 MNHEY and CDR2 SVGAGI. In nucleotides, the CDR3 is TGTGCCAGCAGTTACGCCCGGAGCTACGAGCAGTACTTC. It is translated as CASSYARSYEQYF.

V is TRBV7-9 and J is TRBJ2-3; tentative D call: TRBD1 (5 bases). The CDR3 spans 14 residues. CDR1 SEHNR and CDR2 FQNEAQ come from the germline V gene (reference sequence). The V end lost 5 bases, the J end lost 1 base, and 10 bases lay between the germline ends. The CDR3: CASSRSTGTDTQYF. CDR3 nucleotide sequence: TGTGCCAGCAGCCGGTCGACAGGCACAGATACGCAGTATTTT.

The rearrangement uses TRBV6-5 and TRBJ2-7; 8 nucleotides align to TRBD1. Germline assignment: CDR1 MNHEY and CDR2 SVGAGI. Unmatched junction bases numbered 6, after V lost 8 bases and J lost 3 bases. This CDR3 is built from 13 residues. CDR3 bases: TGTGCCAGCCTTGTTGACAGGGGCTACGAGCAGTACTTC. This translates into CASLVDRGYEQYF.

The rearrangement links TRBV7-3 to TRBJ2-1; D is possibly TRBD2 (6 bases). Trimming took off 4 bases at V and 3 bases at J, with 19 bases between the two ends. CDR1 and CDR2 from the germline V gene are SGHTA and FQGTGA. This CDR3 has 17 amino acids. The CDR3 DNA reads as TGTGCCAGCAGCTGGACGGGGGTGTCGGGGTACTACAATGAGCAGTTCTTC. This gives the protein CASSWTGVSGYYNEQFF.

CDR3 amino acids: CASSEEGTDQETQYF. CDR3 nucleotides: TGTGCCAGCAGTGAAGAAGGGACAGATCAAGAGACCCAGTACTTC. V usage is TRBV2 and J usage is TRBJ2-5, with TRBD1 matching 7 bases. The CDR3 totals 15 residues. From germline, CDR1 is SNHLY and CDR2 FYNNEI. Trimming removed 1 base from V and 2 bases from J; junction bases left unmatched: 4.